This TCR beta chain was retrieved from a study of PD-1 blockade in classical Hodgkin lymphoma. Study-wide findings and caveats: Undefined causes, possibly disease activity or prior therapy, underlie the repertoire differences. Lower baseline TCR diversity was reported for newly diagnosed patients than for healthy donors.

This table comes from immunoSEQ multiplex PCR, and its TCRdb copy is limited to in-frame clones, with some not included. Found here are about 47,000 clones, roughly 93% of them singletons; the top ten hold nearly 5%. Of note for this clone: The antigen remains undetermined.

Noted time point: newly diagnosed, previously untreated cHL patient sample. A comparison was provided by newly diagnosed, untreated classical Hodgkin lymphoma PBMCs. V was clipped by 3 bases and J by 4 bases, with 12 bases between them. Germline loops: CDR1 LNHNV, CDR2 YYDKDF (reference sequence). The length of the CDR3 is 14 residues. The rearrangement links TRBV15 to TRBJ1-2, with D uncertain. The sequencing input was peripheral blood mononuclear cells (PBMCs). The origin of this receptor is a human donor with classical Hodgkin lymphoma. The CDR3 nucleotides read TGTGCCACCAGCAGGGACGGACTCCTCTATGGCTACACCTTC. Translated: CATSRDGLLYGYTF.